The 11 T cell receptor beta chains below all came from one sample that was sequenced in a study of sequential checkpoint blockade in melanoma. This sample's treatment: randomized to nivolumab then ipilimumab (arm A) or the reverse (arm B). Sequencing used immunoSEQ multiplex PCR; TCRdb keeps in-frame clones, though not all of them. The sample yields more than 2,500 clones, around 21% seen once. The sample here was tumor tissue (inferred from file names), taken from a patient given nivolumab and ipilimumab in sequence. The origin of the receptors is a human donor with melanoma.

In this sample, this clone is medium-sized. The CDR3 loop reads CASTEGGQTEAFF. DNA of the CDR3: TGTGCCAGCACCGAGGGGGGACAAACTGAAGCTTTCTTT. V gene TRBV6-8 combines with J gene TRBJ1-1; a possible D gene is TRBD1 (6 bases). The CDR3 extends over 13 amino acids. Trimming removed 7 bases at V and 5 bases at J, with 14 bases between. CDR1 MNHGY and CDR2 SAAAGT come from the germline V gene.

V usage is TRBV19 and J usage is TRBJ2-3, with TRBD2 matching 11 bases. Germline assignment: CDR1 LNHDA and CDR2 SQIVND (reference sequence). The CDR3 sequence is 15 residues long. Unmatched junction bases numbered 6, after V lost 5 bases and J lost 5 bases. The CDR3 bases are TGTGCCAGTAGTGTTAGCGGGAGGGCTGGAGATACGCAGTATTTT. Translating it yields CASSVSGRAGDTQYF.

About this clone: Other DNA variants within this sample encode the same CDR3. J is TRBJ1-3 and V is TRBV6-8; no clear D. The length of the CDR3 is 16 residues. Germline lookup yields CDR1 MNHGY and CDR2 SAAAGT. Between the trimmed V and J ends, which lost 2 bases and 0 bases, there was a span of 11 bases. This CDR3 reads CASSYTYRSSGNTIYF. In DNA form, the CDR3 reads TGTGCCAGCAGTTACACTTACCGGAGCTCTGGAAACACCATATATTTT.

This clone was counted a few times. The chain has TRBV18 and TRBJ1-1, with no clear D. V lost 2 bases and J 1 base, leaving 8 bases between the germline ends. From germline, CDR1 is KGHSH and CDR2 LQKENI. CDR3 size: 14 residues. The CDR3 coding sequence is TGTGCCAGCTCACCAGGAGGGCGGAACACTGAAGCTTTCTTT. Encoded protein: CASSPGGRNTEAFF. Full variable domain (outside the CDR3, taken from reference TRBV18 and TRBJ1-1): NAGVMQNPRHLVRRRGQEARLRCSPMKGHSHVYWYRQLPEEGLKFMVYLQKENIIDESGMPKERFSAEFPKEGPSILRIQQVVRGDSAAYFCASSPGGRNTEAFFGQGTRLTVV.

This clone was picked up a small number of times. The V and J genes are TRBV28 and TRBJ2-5; D possibly uses TRBD1 or TRBD2 (5 bases each). CDR1 is MDHEN, CDR2 SYDVKM, per germline. This CDR3 is 14 amino acids long. Trimming took 5 bases from V and 6 from J, leaving 16 bases between them. CDR3 DNA sequence: TGTGCCAGCAGTCCGAGGACGGGACCACAGACCCAGTACTTC. Amino acid sequence: CASSPRTGPQTQYF.

The rearrangement joins TRBV30 to TRBJ1-1; tentative D call: TRBD1 (5 bases). The V gene's germline CDR1 is GTSNPN and CDR2 SVGIG (reference sequence). CDR3 length: 15 amino acids. Trimming removed 4 bases at V and 1 base at J, with 16 bases between. This CDR3 reads CAWTQGTYQNTEAFF. In DNA form, the CDR3 reads TGTGCCTGGACGCAGGGAACATACCAGAACACTGAAGCTTTCTTT.

By its share, this clone is medium-sized (0.01 to 0.1%). The chain employs TRBV6-8 and TRBJ1-1, with a possible D match to TRBD1 (5 bases). Germline V gene sequence: CDR1 MNHGY, CDR2 SAAAGT. V was clipped by 10 bases and J by 1 base, with 13 bases between them. The CDR3 sequence is 13 residues long. CDR3: CATNGQGNTEAFF. In DNA, the CDR3 is TGTGCCACTAACGGGCAGGGGAACACTGAAGCTTTCTTT.

The V and J genes are TRBV6-8 and TRBJ2-7, with D unresolved. The CDR3 consists of 13 residues. The V gene's germline CDR1 is MNHGY and CDR2 SAAAGT. The V end lost 0 bases, the J end lost 4 bases, and 7 bases lay between the germline ends. The chain's CDR3 is CASSYSTPYEQYF. CDR3 DNA: TGTGCCAGCAGTTACTCGACGCCGTACGAGCAGTACTTC.

This clone was counted a few times. The V and J genes are TRBV6-8 and TRBJ1-1; tentatively, D is TRBD1 (5 bases). The CDR3 contains 15 residues. Germline values: CDR1 MNHGY, CDR2 SAAAGT. Trimming stripped 8 bases from V and 0 bases from J, with 16 bases between. The chain's CDR3 is CASLHNGGLNTEAFF. CDR3 DNA sequence: TGTGCCAGCCTACACAACGGGGGTTTGAACACTGAAGCTTTCTTT.

The chain carries TRBV5-1 and TRBJ2-7; a possible D gene is TRBD2 (5 bases). The germline CDR1 and CDR2 sequences are SGHRS and YFSETQ. The CDR3 is 14 amino acids. Trimming left V 0 bases short and J 2 bases short, with 9 bases between. The CDR3 here is CASSLAEGPYEQYF. The CDR3 DNA reads as TGCGCCAGCAGCTTGGCTGAGGGTCCCTACGAGCAGTACTTC.

The rearrangement uses TRBV6-8 and TRBJ2-7; 10 bases are a match to TRBD1. This CDR3 region has 17 residues. The V gene's germline CDR1 is MNHGY and CDR2 SAAAGT. J gave up 4 bases and V 5 bases, and 14 bases lay outside the gene matches. The CDR3 coding sequence is TGTGCCAGCAGTCCGCGGACAGGGGGTGACAGCAGTTACGAGCAGTACTTC. The encoded protein is CASSPRTGGDSSYEQYF.